The rows below give T cell receptor beta chains drawn from one sample of a study of T cell responses to AZD1222 COVID-19 vaccine. The table came from immunoSEQ multiplex PCR; TCRdb's copy has only in-frame clones and leaves some out. The sample shows about 150,000 clones, roughly nine tenths of them seen only once. Sequencing used peripheral blood, obtained on day 0 of AZD1222 vaccination. The source of these receptors is an adult in good health. The CDR3 runs from the conserved cysteine through the conserved F or W. The order of the fields is clone size, V gene, D gene, J gene, CDR3 protein, CDR3 DNA. A D gene is named only where the DNA matches it firmly. The size of a clone is reported for some rows only, either as once, few or many, or as a class for expanded clones.

>-|TRBV4-2|-|TRBJ1-4
CASSQVGSLEKLFF
TGTGCCAGCAGCCAAGTGGGCAGTTTAGAAAAACTGTTTTTT
>-|TRBV11-3|TRBD2|TRBJ2-4
CASRTGGDIQYF
TGTGCCAGCCGAACTGGGGGGGACATTCAGTACTTC
>-|TRBV5-1|TRBD1|TRBJ1-1
CASRYTGQEAEAFF
TGCGCCAGCAGGTATACGGGACAGGAAGCCGAAGCTTTCTTT
>-|TRBV5-6|TRBD1|TRBJ1-2
CASSPGGRGGYTF
TGTGCCAGCAGCCCGGGAGGCAGGGGGGGCTACACCTTC
>-|TRBV10-3|TRBD1|TRBJ1-1
CAITQDRGNTEAFF
TGTGCCATCACCCAGGACAGGGGTAACACTGAAGCTTTCTTT
>-|TRBV11-2|TRBD2|TRBJ2-1
CASSLASGSNEQFF
TGTGCCAGCAGCTTAGCTAGCGGGAGTAATGAGCAGTTCTTC
>-|TRBV7-9|-|TRBJ1-6
CASSLGRDNSPLHF
TGTGCCAGCAGCTTAGGGCGGGATAATTCACCCCTCCACTTT
>-|TRBV18|TRBD2|TRBJ2-1
CASSLLELAGGSSYNEQFF
TGTGCCAGCTCACTCCTGGAACTAGCGGGGGGCAGCTCCTACAATGAGCAGTTCTTC
>-|TRBV6-5|-|TRBJ2-7
CASSYSLDYEQYF
TGTGCCAGCAGTTACTCGCTGGACTACGAGCAGTACTTC
>-|TRBV10-3|-|TRBJ2-1
CAIGGFSGDNEQFF
TGTGCCATCGGGGGATTCAGTGGAGACAATGAGCAGTTCTTC
>-|TRBV27|-|TRBJ1-5
CASSFLNQPQHF
TGTGCCAGCAGTTTCCTCAATCAGCCCCAGCATTTT
>-|TRBV30|TRBD1|TRBJ1-1
CAWSNLGLQGDTEAFF
TGTGCCTGGAGTAATTTGGGTTTACAGGGGGACACTGAAGCTTTCTTT
>-|TRBV9|-|TRBJ2-1
CASSRRGANEQFF
TGTGCCAGCAGTCGGAGGGGCGCAAATGAGCAGTTCTTC
>-|TRBV7-3|-|TRBJ2-6
CASSLNSANSGANVLTF
TGTGCCAGCAGCTTAAATTCGGCAAACTCTGGGGCCAACGTCCTGACTTTC
>-|TRBV28|-|TRBJ1-2
CASSYAWRQGAKGYTF
TGTGCCAGCAGTTACGCCTGGCGCCAGGGTGCGAAGGGCTACACCTTC
>-|TRBV2|TRBD1|TRBJ1-2
CASRTQGAGGGYTF
TGTGCCAGCAGAACTCAGGGGGCCGGTGGTGGCTACACCTTC
>-|TRBV7-2|-|TRBJ1-1
CASSLTPGNTEAFF
TGTGCCAGCAGCTTAACTCCAGGGAACACTGAAGCTTTCTTT
>-|TRBV4-3|TRBD2|TRBJ2-1
CASSQKLAVPVEQFF
TGCGCCAGCAGCCAAAAGCTAGCGGTCCCGGTTGAGCAGTTCTTC
>-|TRBV30|TRBD2|TRBJ2-7
CAWSVGREGRREQYF
TGTGCCTGGAGTGTTGGGCGGGAGGGCCGTCGCGAGCAGTACTTC
>-|TRBV21-1|-|TRBJ1-1
CASSLGDLNTEAFF
TGTGCCAGCAGTCTGGGGGATCTGAACACTGAAGCTTTCTTT
>-|TRBV18|-|TRBJ1-1
CASSPEFGQPTEAFF
TGTGCCAGCTCACCGGAATTTGGGCAGCCAACTGAAGCTTTCTTT
>once|TRBV9|TRBD2|TRBJ2-1
CASSVSGTSFYEQFF
TGTGCCAGCAGCGTTTCAGGGACTAGCTTCTATGAGCAGTTCTTC
>few|TRBV20-1|-|TRBJ2-7
CSASLGGLSSYEQYF
TGCAGTGCTAGTCTCGGGGGTCTTAGCTCCTACGAGCAGTACTTC
>-|TRBV6-5|-|TRBJ2-7
CASSRDSYEQYF
TGTGCCAGCAGCAGGGACTCCTACGAGCAGTACTTC
>-|TRBV19|-|TRBJ2-7
CASSISGASYEQYF
TGTGCCAGTAGTATTTCAGGGGCCTCCTACGAGCAGTACTTC
>-|TRBV10-3|-|TRBJ2-2
CAILRGLFF
TGTGCCATACTGAGAGGGCTGTTTTTT
>-|TRBV7-2|-|TRBJ2-5
CASSLELRETQYF
TGTGCCAGCAGCTTAGAGCTACGAGAGACCCAGTACTTC